Listed here are 11 T cell receptor beta chains from one sample, sequenced in a study of control samples from healthy donors and cancer patients. Method: immunoSEQ multiplex PCR; TCRdb's copy keeps in-frame clones and lacks some. The data hold roughly 88,000 clones, with 90% to 95% observed a single time. The source material was blood. The receptors derive from a woman between 25 and 40 years old in good health.

In its sample, this clone was seen once. The chain carries TRBV20-1 and TRBJ1-2, with D unresolved. Germline CDR1 is DFQATT and CDR2 is SNEGSKA (reference sequence). The V and J ends lost 4 bases and 10 bases respectively, with 13 bases between them. The CDR3 has 11 amino acids. CDR3 loop: CSAIETDHYTF. For the CDR3, the DNA is TGCAGTGCTATTGAAACAGACCACTACACCTTC.

The rearrangement uses TRBV2 and TRBJ1-5; possibly TRBD1 for D (5 bases). There are 15 residues in the CDR3. CDR1 and CDR2 (germline): SNHLY, FYNNEI. Trimming removed 7 bases from V and 7 bases from J, with 20 bases in between. The CDR3 sequence: CASNVWDLPSQPQHF. The CDR3 DNA reads as TGTGCCAGCAACGTGTGGGACTTGCCTAGCCAGCCCCAGCATTTT.

The gene calls are TRBV30 and TRBJ1-5, with TRBD1 matching over 9 bases. The CDR3 runs 15 residues. Germline CDR1 GTSNPN, CDR2 SVGIG (reference sequence). With 3 bases clipped from V and 4 bases from J, the junction kept 7 bases outside the gene matches. The CDR3 reads CAWRAQGARNQPQHF. The CDR3 DNA reads as TGTGCCTGGAGGGCACAGGGGGCACGGAATCAGCCCCAGCATTTT.

The chain combines TRBV3-1 (or the pseudogene TRBV3-2) with TRBJ1-5; TRBD1 aligns across 9 bases. Trimming at V came to 2 bases and at J to 7 bases, leaving 3 bases not matched to a gene. CDR3 length equals 14 residues. Germline-derived CDR1 and CDR2 are LGHDT and YNNKEL (reference sequence). The CDR3 DNA reads TGTGCCAGCAGCCAAACAGGGGGCTTACAGCCCCAGCATTTT. The encoded protein is CASSQTGGLQPQHF.

The CDR3 region has the DNA TGTGCCAGCAGCGTCGTTGAGACCTCGGGTACCCTCCACTTT. Amino acids: CASSVVETSGTLHF. V gene TRBV11-2 combines with J gene TRBJ1-6; D not certain. The V end lost 5 bases, the J end lost 14 bases, and 19 bases lay between the germline ends. The germline CDR1 and CDR2 sequences are SGHAT and FQNNGV. The CDR3 loop spans 14 amino acids.

The rearrangement uses TRBV19 and TRBJ1-6, with D unclear. The germline V gene encodes CDR1 LNHDA and CDR2 SQIVND (reference sequence). Trimming cost V 8 bases and J 10 bases, with 18 bases left between them. This CDR3 is 14 amino acids long. CDR3 region: CASRDRAGGSPLHF. The CDR3 DNA reads as TGTGCCAGTCGAGATCGCGCGGGAGGCTCACCCCTCCACTTT.

The rearrangement uses TRBV28 and TRBJ2-3, with 7 bases identical to TRBD2. With V trimmed by 8 bases and J by 0 bases, 11 bases remained unmatched. Germline loops: CDR1 MDHEN, CDR2 SYDVKM. This CDR3 comprises 16 residues. The CDR3 DNA reads as TGTGCCAGCGGCCGACTAGCCCCCCTTAGCACAGATACGCAGTATTTT. Amino acid sequence: CASGRLAPLSTDTQYF.

This rearrangement joins TRBV10-1 to TRBJ1-1; D unresolved. The CDR3 totals 15 residues. Trimming cost V 5 bases and J 1 base, with 14 bases left between them. CDR1 is WNHNN, CDR2 SYGVQD, per germline (reference sequence). Written as DNA, the CDR3 is TGCGCCAGCAGTCCCGGAGGGTGGAGGAACACTGAAGCTTTCTTT. Protein product: CASSPGGWRNTEAFF.

The V gene is TRBV6-1, the J gene TRBJ1-3; TRBD1 matches 8 bases. The junction had 3 bases not matched to a gene; V was cut back by 2 bases and J by 3 bases. Germline CDR1 reads MNHNS; CDR2 reads SASEGT. The CDR3 length is 15 residues. CDR3 bases: TGTGCCAGCAGTGAACAGGGGGCAAGTGGAAACACCATATATTTT. This encodes CASSEQGASGNTIYF.

V is TRBV6-5 and J is TRBJ1-5; 7 nucleotides match TRBD1. The CDR3 covers 13 residues. Trimming at V came to 5 bases and at J to 5 bases, leaving 3 bases not matched to a gene. Germline values: CDR1 MNHEY, CDR2 SVGAGI. CDR3 in DNA: TGTGCCAGCAGTCCAGGGGGATATCAGCCCCAGCATTTT. It is translated as CASSPGGYQPQHF.

The rearrangement links TRBV2 to TRBJ1-1, with TRBD1 matching over 10 bases. From germline, CDR1 is SNHLY and CDR2 FYNNEI. This CDR3 has 11 amino acids. The ends lost 11 bases at V and 5 bases at J; junction bases unmatched: 2. The DNA of the CDR3 is TGTGCCCGGGACAGGGGAACTGAAGCTTTCTTT. It yields the protein CARDRGTEAFF.